This T cell receptor beta chain was retrieved from a study of blood T cell repertoires in COVID-19. Study details: From the United States, Italy and Spain came samples of acute and convalescent COVID-19. PBMCs, B-cell-depleted T cells, or T cells were the source of the cDNA or gDNA that made up the material.

Sequencing used immunoSEQ multiplex PCR; TCRdb keeps in-frame clones, though not all of them. The table has 300,000 or so clones, just under 85% seen once. The CDR3 consists of 15 residues. Germline V gene sequence: CDR1 ENHRY, CDR2 SYGVKD. V was cut by 6 bases and J by 5 bases, with 19 bases left in between. The TCR was taken from a woman aged 45-60 years with active or convalescent COVID-19. The V and J genes are TRBV10-3 and TRBJ1-2, with TRBD1 as a possible D gene (5 bases). Sequencing was carried out using peripheral blood. In DNA form, the CDR3 reads TGTGCCATCAGCTCGATAGGGGCTCTCCCTTATGGCTACACCTTC. This sequence encodes CAISSIGALPYGYTF.